These T cell receptor beta chains were read from a single sample in a study of blood T cells in healthy people across ages. TCRdb independently ran MiXCR on the 5' RACE reads; one entry per CDR3 protein. This sample has 700,000 to 800,000 distinct CDR3 sequences, with 35% to 45% found just once. Sequenced material: blood. The receptors here all came from an older woman in good health. Both conserved end residues are part of each CDR3. D genes are given only for firm matches. A row's size may be missing; if present it is once, few, many or a size class.

V,D,size,length,J,DNA,CDR3
TRBV29-1,TRBD2,many,13,TRBJ2-7,TGCAGCGGACGTCTAGCGGGAAGCTACGAGCAGTACTTC,CSGRLAGSYEQYF
TRBV4-2,.,many,17,TRBJ1-4,TGTGCCAGCAGCCCCACCGGGACCGGAGGGACTAATGAAAAACTGTTTTTT,CASSPTGTGGTNEKLFF
TRBV20-1,.,many,13,TRBJ2-7,TGCAGTGCTAGAGATGTCAACCTCTACGAGCAGTACTTC,CSARDVNLYEQYF
TRBV20-1,TRBD2,few,12,TRBJ2-1,TGCAGTGGGGCGGGAGGCACGAATGAGCAGTTCTTC,CSGAGGTNEQFF
TRBV4-3,TRBD1,few,15,TRBJ2-7,TGCGCCAGCAGCGAAACCAGGGGGCCCTACTACGAGCAGTACTTC,CASSETRGPYYEQYF
TRBV20-1,.,few,16,TRBJ2-6,TGCAGTGCCGCGGAGGGGGCGCTTTACGGGGCCAACGTCCTGACTTTC,CSAAEGALYGANVLTF
TRBV3-1,.,.,15,TRBJ2-7,TGTGCCAGCAGCCACCCAGGGGAGGCATTATACGAGCAGTACTTC,CASSHPGEALYEQYF
TRBV20-1,TRBD1,.,13,TRBJ2-5,TGCAGTGCTAGACTGACAGGGAGAGAGACCCAGTACTTC,CSARLTGRETQYF
TRBV28,.,.,16,TRBJ2-7,TGTGCCAGCAGTTTTGCCGCTACAATCAGCATCTACGAGCAGTACTTC,CASSFAATISIYEQYF
TRBV18,.,few,13,TRBJ2-5,TGTGCCAGCTCACCGGACAGTGGCGGGACCCAGTACTTC,CASSPDSGGTQYF
TRBV6-5,.,few,15,TRBJ2-3,TGTGCCAGCAGGGCAATTTTTTCTAGCACAGATACGCAGTATTTT,CASRAIFSSTDTQYF
TRBV20-1,TRBD1,few,14,TRBJ1-2,TGCAGTGCTCATAAAAACAGGGGGGACTATGGCTACACCTTC,CSAHKNRGDYGYTF
TRBV5-5,.,many,11,TRBJ2-5,TGTGCCAGCGTGGGCCAGGAGACCCAGTACTTC,CASVGQETQYF
TRBV4-2,TRBD2,many,17,TRBJ2-3,TGTGCCAGCAGCCAAGCTCAAGCGGGGGCCGGTTCGGATACGCAGTATTTT,CASSQAQAGAGSDTQYF
TRBV7-2,TRBD2,few,16,TRBJ2-1,TGTGCCAGCAGCTTTAGCGGGGATTACTCCTACAATGAGCAGTTCTTC,CASSFSGDYSYNEQFF
TRBV25-1,TRBD2,many,15,TRBJ2-5,TGTGCCAGAAGAGCGGGGGTCCGCTTCCAAGAGACCCAGTACTTC,CARRAGVRFQETQYF
TRBV5-6,.,.,13,TRBJ2-7,TGTGCCAGCAGATTGAAAGGGAACTACGAGCAGTACTTC,CASRLKGNYEQYF
TRBV28,TRBD1,.,14,TRBJ1-2,TGTGCCAGCTTTGCCCCCGGGACAGCATATGGCTACACCTTC,CASFAPGTAYGYTF